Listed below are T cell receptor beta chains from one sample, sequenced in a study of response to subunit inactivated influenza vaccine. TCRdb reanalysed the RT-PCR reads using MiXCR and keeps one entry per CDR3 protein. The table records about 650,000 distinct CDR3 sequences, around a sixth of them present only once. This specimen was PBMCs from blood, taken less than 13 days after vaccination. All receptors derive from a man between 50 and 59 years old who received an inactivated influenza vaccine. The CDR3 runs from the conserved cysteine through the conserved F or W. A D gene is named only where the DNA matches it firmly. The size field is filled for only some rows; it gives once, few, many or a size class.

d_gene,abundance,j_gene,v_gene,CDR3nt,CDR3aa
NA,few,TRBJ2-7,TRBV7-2,TGTGCCAGCAGCTTAAGCGTGGGGGGACAAATCTACGAGCAGTACTTC,CASSLSVGGQIYEQYF
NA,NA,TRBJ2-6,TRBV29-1,TGCAGCGTTGAACGCGGGGCCAACGTCCTGACTTTC,CSVERGANVLTF
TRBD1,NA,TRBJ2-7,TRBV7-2,TGTGCCAGCAGCTTCGGGACAGCCATCTACGAGCAGTACTTC,CASSFGTAIYEQYF
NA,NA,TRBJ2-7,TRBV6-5,TGTGCCAGCAGTTACTCGGCAGAACTTATACCCTACGAGCAGTACTTC,CASSYSAELIPYEQYF
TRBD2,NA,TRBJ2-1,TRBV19,TGTGCCAGTAGTATTCCCCGACTAGCGGGACACAATGAGCAGTTCTTC,CASSIPRLAGHNEQFF
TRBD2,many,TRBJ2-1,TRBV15,TGTGCCACCAGCACCGGACTAGCGGGGGGCAAGGAGCAGTTCTTC,CATSTGLAGGKEQFF
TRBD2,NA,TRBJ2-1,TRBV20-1,TGCAGTGCTAGTGGCGGCCTAGCGGGCTACAATGAGCAGTTCTTC,CSASGGLAGYNEQFF
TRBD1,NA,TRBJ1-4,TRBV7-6,TGTGCCAGCAGCCCTGGACAGGGTATCGAAAAACTGTTTTTT,CASSPGQGIEKLFF
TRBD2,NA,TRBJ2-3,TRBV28,TGTGCCAGCAGTTTATCGGGACTAGCGGGGACCACAGATACGCAGTATTTT,CASSLSGLAGTTDTQYF
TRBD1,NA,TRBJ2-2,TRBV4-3,TGCGCCAGCAGCCAAGATCGCGGGACAGGACCCACCGGGGAGCTGTTTTTT,CASSQDRGTGPTGELFF
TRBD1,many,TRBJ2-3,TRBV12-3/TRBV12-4,TGTGCCAGCAATCCACAGGGGTTAGTAACAGATACGCAGTATTTT,CASNPQGLVTDTQYF
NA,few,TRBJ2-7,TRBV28,TGTGCCAGCCGATACCAGTACGAGCAGTACTTC,CASRYQYEQYF
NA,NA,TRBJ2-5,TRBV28,TGTGCCAGCAATCCTCGCCGTCATTATTTTCGGAGCAAGCAGCGACAAGAGACCCAGTACTTC,CASNPRRHYFRSKQRQETQYF
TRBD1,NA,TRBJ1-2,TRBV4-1,TGCGCCAGCAGGCCTACAGGGGGCCGTGGCTACACCTTC,CASRPTGGRGYTF
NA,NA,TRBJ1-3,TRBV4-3,TGCGCCAGCAGCCATGGGGCTGGAAACACCATATATTTT,CASSHGAGNTIYF
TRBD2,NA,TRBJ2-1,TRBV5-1,TGCGCCAGCAGCTTGGTTGGGACTAAAAACTACAATGAGCAGTTCTTC,CASSLVGTKNYNEQFF
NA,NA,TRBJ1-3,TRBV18,TGTGCCAGCTCACCGGGACAAGAAAACACCATATATTTT,CASSPGQENTIYF
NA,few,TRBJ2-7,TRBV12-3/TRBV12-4,TGTGCCAGCAGTTCCATCCGGGCCCACTACGAGCAGTACTTC,CASSSIRAHYEQYF